This T cell receptor (beta chain) came from a study of TIL therapy for anti-PD-1-resistant metastatic lung cancer (dated by TCRdb to the early 2020s). The study in broad terms: Before any PD-1/PD-L1 blockade was given, tumors were harvested, nivolumab was then administered, and patients who progressed went on to receive lymphodepletion, an infusion of expanded TIL, and IL-2. A median age of approximately 50 years (range about 38-75) and a median tumor PD-L1 proportion score of more than 5% were recorded among enrolled patients. The cohort was predominantly lung adenocarcinoma, with several EGFR-mutant and two ALK-rearranged tumors, and half of patients were current or former smokers. Across the cohort, whole-exome sequencing showed a median non-synonymous tumor mutation burden of approximately 1.5 mutations per megabase. T cell receptor beta sequencing of tumor and peripheral blood served to follow clonotypes across the tumor, the expanded TIL product, and serial blood samples. What the study reported, not specific to this receptor: Infused TIL clonotypes partially replaced the baseline peripheral repertoire then decayed over months, with no apparent association between persistence and response. The cohort was highly selected, with more treatment-naive, never-smoker and oncogene-addicted patients than typical, limiting generalizability. The study protocol defined all tumor marker inferences as exploratory.

Using bias-controlled multiplex PCR with the immunoSEQ v3 hsTCRB kit, the TCR beta CDR3 regions were amplified from genomic DNA. TCR libraries were sequenced on an Illumina NextSeq 500 to 2 million or so read pairs for survey level or about 5-6 million for deep level. Per the source publication's procedure: V, D and J genes were assigned, non-productive sequences were removed, and clonality was reported by immunoSEQ Analyzer software. Repertoires were compared using productive Simpson clonality and Morisita overlap index of productive TRB rearrangements between infused TIL and blood. For each clone in blood, the absolute clonotype count was estimated by multiplying the lymphocyte count by the CD3+ fraction and by the clone's productive frequency. Entries here come from immuneACCESS through TCRdb and include only in-frame sequences with V and J called. Some clones fail to appear in such tables; in the studies checked, an unresolved V gene covers under half of the shortfall, and the cause of the remainder is unknown. D and trimming come from the DNA, and the V and J calls and clone size come from that table. In all, the sample holds 52,000 or so clones, and 75% to 90% of those were seen once. The ten largest clones capture roughly 3% of the sample.

Sample time point, as interpreted from the label and publication: pre-treatment sample, taken before nivolumab and TIL therapy. Adults with stage 4 NSCLC were enrolled in a dual-center phase I trial from 2017 to early 2020. Samples were obtained from a single-arm, open-label phase I trial in which tumor-infiltrating lymphocyte therapy with nivolumab was evaluated in advanced non-small cell lung cancer. Blood mononuclear cells from EDTA tubes were separated on a Ficoll gradient and snap-frozen as pellets, and DNA was extracted from the cells using a Qiagen mini-prep kit. To note about this clone: The antigen it binds to is not known. Base qualities were left out, and no much larger clone turns up one base away.

Counted from cysteine to phenylalanine, this CDR3 has 13 amino acids. The entry retains the CDR3 DNA only, 39 bases that are in frame from base 1. V is shortened by 1 base, J by 7 bases, and the region joining them spans 11 bases. The germline V gene yields SGHDT for CDR1 and YYEEEE for CDR2. The source is a person aged 30 to 80 with non-small cell lung cancer. The V and J genes are TRBV5-6 and TRBJ1-2; the D gene cannot be named for sure. The specimen comprised blood, sampled at baseline. The CDR3 loop reads CASSLFQSGGYTF. The nucleotide sequence reads as follows: TGTGCCAGCAGCTTGTTCCAGTCAGGTGGCTACACCTTC.